This entry concerns a single T cell receptor (beta chain). Its antigen is not known. The CDR3 extends over 15 amino acids. Germline values: CDR1 SGHAT, CDR2 FQDESV (reference sequence). V was pared by 2 bases and J by 1 base, with 11 bases between. The data were taken from a study of siplizumab effects on memory and regulatory T cells. General study points: With siplizumab, cumulative frequency of CD4+ memory-derived alloreactive sequences dropped significantly. No naive or memory phenotype could be assigned to roughly 75-95% of proliferating clones. Sequences below about 10^-5 frequency were poorly captured, and few alloreactive clones mapped to unstimulated subsets.

Per sample, the assay covered 85,000 to 100,000 TCR templates. Libraries were prepared by immunoSEQ multiplex PCR; TCRdb keeps only in-frame clonotypes and omits some of them. The table includes roughly 70,000 clones, about 92% detected once. The receptor was isolated from a human donor in good health. The sample comprised CD8+ T cells sorted from blood. The chain joins TRBV11-1 to TRBJ2-5; the D is unclear. The DNA for the CDR3 is TGTGCCAGCAGCTTATTAACCCAAGCCCAAGAGACCCAGTACTTC. It codes for CASSLLTQAQETQYF.